The 14 T cell receptor beta chains given below trace back to one sample, sequenced in a study of graft-versus-host responses after intestinal transplantation. Libraries were prepared by immunoSEQ multiplex PCR; TCRdb keeps only in-frame clonotypes and omits some of them. The table lists 90,000 to 120,000 clones, about 91% of them singletons. No antigen is known for these receptors. The material was unstimulated CD4+ T cells sorted from spleen or lymph node cells, obtained before transplant. The receptor source for this set is a human donor who was the organ donor for an intestinal transplant.

The gene calls are TRBV6-5 and TRBJ2-1, with 7 bases lining up with TRBD1. The CDR3 has 16 residues. V lost 4 bases, J lost 0 bases, and 6 bases stayed unmatched. Germline V gene data show CDR1 as MNHEY and CDR2 as SVGAGI. CDR3: CASSSGQAISYNEQFF. Written as DNA, the CDR3 is TGTGCCAGCAGTTCAGGACAGGCAATCTCCTACAATGAGCAGTTCTTC.

The J gene is TRBJ1-4, the V gene TRBV5-1; a possible D gene is TRBD1 (6 bases). The length of the CDR3 is 15 residues. The V end lost 2 bases, the J end lost 6 bases, and 14 bases lay between the germline ends. Germline CDR1 SGHRS, CDR2 YFSETQ. For the CDR3, the DNA is TGCGCCAGCAGCTTCGGGGGGCGAATATATGAAAAACTGTTTTTT. As protein: CASSFGGRIYEKLFF.

This sequence joins TRBV11-2 and TRBJ2-1, with a weak D call TRBD1 (6 bases). This CDR3 region has 12 residues. V gave up 4 bases and J gave up 13 bases, with 14 bases separating them. CDR1 and CDR2 (germline): SGHAT, FQNNGV. The CDR3 loop is CASSSLRTAQFF. Written as DNA, the CDR3 is TGTGCCAGCAGCTCCTTAAGGACAGCACAGTTCTTC.

This chain connects TRBV5-4 to TRBJ2-5; the D gene is possibly TRBD2 (5 bases). Trimming cost V 4 bases and J 4 bases, with 26 bases left between them. CDR3 size: 18 residues. CDR1 and CDR2 (germline): SGHNT, YYREEE (reference sequence). Here the CDR3 reads CASSGERFPTIPTETQYF. The CDR3 nucleotides are TGTGCCAGCAGCGGTGAGCGGTTCCCTACAATTCCCACAGAGACCCAGTACTTC.

The gene calls are TRBV29-1 and TRBJ2-6, with a possible D match to TRBD1 (6 bases). Trimming took off 0 bases at V and 0 bases at J, with 9 bases between the two ends. The germline V gene encodes CDR1 SQVTM and CDR2 ANQGSEA. CDR3 length equals 16 residues. The CDR3 bases are TGCAGCGTTGAAGAGACAGGCATCTCTGGGGCCAACGTCCTGACTTTC. Translated, it gives CSVEETGISGANVLTF.

The chain uses TRBV5-1 and TRBJ2-5; possible D gene TRBD2, 5 bases. With 4 bases removed from V and 2 bases from J, the gap between germline ends came to 12 bases. The length of the CDR3 is 14 residues. Germline values: CDR1 SGHRS, CDR2 YFSETQ. The CDR3 loop is CASSQTRTQETQYF. As DNA, the CDR3 is TGCGCCAGCAGCCAAACTAGAACGCAAGAGACCCAGTACTTC.

In this sample, this clone turned up a few times. Other DNA sequences in this specimen translate into the identical CDR3. The chain couples TRBV6-1 to TRBJ1-5, with D possibly being TRBD1 (6 bases). CDR1 is MNHNS, CDR2 SASEGT, per germline. Between the trimmed V and J ends, which lost 4 bases and 6 bases, there was a span of 10 bases. This CDR3 is built from 13 residues. CDR3 loop: CASSGGAGQPQHF. The CDR3 DNA is TGTGCCAGCAGTGGGGGGGCGGGTCAGCCCCAGCATTTT.

The chain combines TRBV11-3 with TRBJ2-3; unclear D gene. This CDR3 is built from 13 residues. Germline V gene lookup returns CDR1 SGHNT and CDR2 YENEEA. Trimming left V 0 bases short and J 3 bases short, with 4 bases between. The CDR3 loop is CASSLDRTDTQYF. In DNA form, the CDR3 reads TGTGCCAGCAGCTTAGATCGTACAGATACGCAGTATTTT. The full variable domain, rest sourced from reference TRBV11-3 and TRBJ2-3, is EAGVVQSPRYKIIEKKQPVAFWCNPISGHNTLYWYLQNLGQGPELLIRYENEEAVDDSQLPKDRFSAERLKGVDSTLKIQPAELGDSAVYLCASSLDRTDTQYFGPGTRLTVL.

The chain links TRBV10-3 to TRBJ2-7, with 9 positions matching TRBD2. The CDR3 length is 15 residues. V lost 8 bases, J lost 0 bases, and 8 bases stayed unmatched. CDR1 is ENHRY and CDR2 is SYGVKD in the germline V gene. CDR3 sequence (DNA): TGTGCCATCGGGAATAGCGGGAGTTCCTCCTACGAGCAGTACTTC. Its protein is CAIGNSGSSSYEQYF.

This clone was counted a single time. The CDR3 region is CASSPGHGAGELFF. CDR3 nucleotide sequence: TGTGCCAGCAGCCCAGGGCATGGCGCCGGGGAGCTGTTTTTT. The V call is TRBV9, the J call TRBJ2-2, with D maybe TRBD1 (5 bases). Germline V lookup: CDR1 SGDLS, CDR2 YYNGEE. V shed 4 bases and J shed 6 bases, with 13 bases lying between them. The CDR3 extends over 14 amino acids.

This sequence joins TRBV29-1 and TRBJ2-2; TRBD2 aligns across 9 bases. CDR3 size: 14 residues. The V gene end was trimmed by 5 bases and the J gene end by 4 bases; junction bases not matched to a gene: 5. The germline V gene has CDR1 SQVTM and CDR2 ANQGSEA. The CDR3 region has the DNA TGCAGCGTTAGGGGGACTAGCACCACCGGGGAGCTGTTTTTT. Translation: CSVRGTSTTGELFF.

The rearrangement uses TRBV6-6 and TRBJ1-2; D remains ambiguous. Trimming pared 4 bases from V and 2 bases from J, leaving 14 bases between. CDR3 size: 15 residues. The germline gives CDR1 MNHNY, CDR2 SVGAGI (reference sequence). CDR3 sequence (DNA): TGTGCCAGCAGTTTAACCGGAGACGGCAACTATGGCTACACCTTC. The encoded protein is CASSLTGDGNYGYTF.

The chain is built from TRBV5-1 and TRBJ2-1, with TRBD1 matching over 8 bases. J lost 5 bases, V lost 0 bases, and 4 bases had no gene match. Germline V gene sequence: CDR1 SGHRS, CDR2 YFSETQ. This CDR3 comprises 15 residues. CDR3 residues: CASSLATGGNNEQFF. The CDR3, as DNA: TGCGCCAGCAGCTTGGCCACAGGGGGAAACAATGAGCAGTTCTTC.

The chain joins TRBV11-2 to TRBJ2-7; 14 bases match TRBD2. V shed 8 bases and J 4 bases; nucleotides not matched to a gene: 13. The CDR3 covers 17 residues. Germline-derived CDR1 and CDR2 are SGHAT and FQNNGV. The CDR3: CASGTGGLAGGAYEQYF. DNA for the CDR3: TGTGCCAGCGGCACAGGAGGACTAGCGGGAGGAGCGTACGAGCAGTACTTC.